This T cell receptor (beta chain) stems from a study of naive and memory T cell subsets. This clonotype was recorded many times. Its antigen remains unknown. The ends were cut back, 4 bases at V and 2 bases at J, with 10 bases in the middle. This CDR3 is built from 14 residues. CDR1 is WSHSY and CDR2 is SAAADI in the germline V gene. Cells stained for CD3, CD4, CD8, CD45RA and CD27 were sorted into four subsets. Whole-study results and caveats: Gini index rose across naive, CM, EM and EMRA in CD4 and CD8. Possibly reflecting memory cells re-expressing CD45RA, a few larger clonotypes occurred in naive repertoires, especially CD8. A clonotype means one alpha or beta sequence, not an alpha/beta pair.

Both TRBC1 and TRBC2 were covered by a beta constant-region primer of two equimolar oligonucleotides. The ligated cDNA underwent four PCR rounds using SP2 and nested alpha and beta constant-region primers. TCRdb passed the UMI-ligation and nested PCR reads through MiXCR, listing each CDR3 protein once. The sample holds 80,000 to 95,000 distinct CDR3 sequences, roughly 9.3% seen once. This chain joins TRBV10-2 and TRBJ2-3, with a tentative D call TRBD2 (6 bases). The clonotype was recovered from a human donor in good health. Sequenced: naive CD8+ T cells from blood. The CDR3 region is CASSGRDHTDTQYF. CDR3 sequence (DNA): TGCGCCAGCAGTGGGCGGGACCACACAGATACGCAGTATTTT.